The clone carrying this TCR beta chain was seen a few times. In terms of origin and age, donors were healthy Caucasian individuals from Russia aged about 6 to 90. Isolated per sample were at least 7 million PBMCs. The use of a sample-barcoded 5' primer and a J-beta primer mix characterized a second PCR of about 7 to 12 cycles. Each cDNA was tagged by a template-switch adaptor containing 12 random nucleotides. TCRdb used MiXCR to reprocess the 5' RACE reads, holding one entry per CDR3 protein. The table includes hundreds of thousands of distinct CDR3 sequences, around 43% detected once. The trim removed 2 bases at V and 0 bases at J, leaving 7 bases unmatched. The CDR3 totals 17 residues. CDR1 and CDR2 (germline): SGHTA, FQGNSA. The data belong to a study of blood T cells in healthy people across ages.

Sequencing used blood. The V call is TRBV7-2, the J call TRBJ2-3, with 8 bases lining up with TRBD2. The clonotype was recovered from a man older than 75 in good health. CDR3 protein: CASSLRASGLSTDTQYF. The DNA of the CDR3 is TGTGCCAGCAGCTTAAGGGCTAGCGGGTTGAGCACAGATACGCAGTATTTT.